These 9 T cell receptor beta chains were sequenced from one sample in a study of blood T cell repertoires in COVID-19. Sequencing used immunoSEQ multiplex PCR; TCRdb keeps in-frame clones, though not all of them. The sample lists about 160,000 clones, roughly 93% occurring once. Sequencing was done on a sample of peripheral blood. Every receptor here comes from a man younger than 35 with acute or convalescent COVID-19.

This sequence joins TRBV5-4 and TRBJ2-1; a weak D match, TRBD1 (6 bases). Trimming took off 3 bases at V and 0 bases at J, with 13 bases between the two ends. This CDR3 has 16 residues. Germline-derived CDR1 and CDR2 are SGHNT and YYREEE (reference sequence). CDR3: CASSSSGTRSYNEQFF. The CDR3 nucleotides read TGTGCCAGCAGCTCATCCGGGACACGCTCCTACAATGAGCAGTTCTTC.

V usage is TRBV11-3 and J usage is TRBJ2-2, with 11 bases lining up with TRBD2. Unmatched junction bases numbered 5, after V lost 5 bases and J lost 0 bases. This CDR3 is built from 17 residues. CDR1 is SGHNT, CDR2 YENEEA, per germline. The CDR3, as DNA: TGTGCCAGCAGCGGGACTAGCGGATATGCGAACACCGGGGAGCTGTTTTTT. Translating it yields CASSGTSGYANTGELFF.

The genes are TRBV4-1 and TRBJ2-2; D uncertain. Germline V gene sequence: CDR1 MGHRA, CDR2 YSYEKL. V was cut by 4 bases and J by 3 bases, with 3 bases left in between. The length of the CDR3 is 12 residues. The CDR3 reads CASSPYTGELFF. The DNA for the CDR3 is TGCGCCAGCAGCCCTTACACCGGGGAGCTGTTTTTT.

As for this clone: Germline and junction disagree at one end, which may indicate a read error. CDR3 coding DNA: TGTGCCACCATCTACGTTTGGGGCTCCCACGAGCAGTACTTC. Translation gives CATIYVWGSHEQYF. The J gene is TRBJ2-7, the V gene TRBV6-5; possibly TRBD1 for D (5 bases). Germline V gene sequence: CDR1 MNHEY, CDR2 SVGAGI. The CDR3 consists of 14 residues.

The chain employs TRBV20-1 and TRBJ2-3; 8 positions agree with TRBD2. Germline CDR1 reads DFQATT; CDR2 reads SNEGSKA (reference sequence). The V segment lost 3 bases and the J segment 3 bases; nucleotides outside the gene matches: 5. CDR3 length: 14 residues. CDR3 protein: CSASMTGGTDTQYF. CDR3 coding DNA: TGCAGTGCTAGTATGACGGGAGGGACAGATACGCAGTATTTT.

The CDR3 bases are TGTGCCAGCAGCCTAATTAGCGGGGGGGCCGGCAATGAGCAGTTCTTC. As protein: CASSLISGGAGNEQFF. The gene calls are TRBV3-1 (or the pseudogene TRBV3-2) and TRBJ2-1; 11 nucleotides align to TRBD2. This CDR3 has 16 residues. V shed 4 bases, J shed 6 bases, and the junction held 8 bases outside the gene matches. Looked up from germline, CDR1 is LGHDT and CDR2 is YNNKEL (reference sequence).

V usage is TRBV25-1 and J usage is TRBJ2-5; D perhaps matches TRBD2 (5 bases). Germline loops: CDR1 MGHDK, CDR2 SYGVNS. The CDR3 extends over 16 amino acids. V dropped 1 base and J dropped 5 bases, with 17 bases sitting between them. CDR3 protein: CASSELVGEADETQYF. CDR3 coding DNA: TGTGCCAGCAGTGAATTAGTGGGAGAGGCGGATGAGACCCAGTACTTC.

The rearrangement links TRBV2 to TRBJ2-5, with 12 positions matching TRBD1. V was clipped by 4 bases and J by 5 bases; unmatched bases: 5. CDR1 SNHLY and CDR2 FYNNEI come from the germline V gene. The CDR3 length is 15 residues. Here the CDR3 reads CASSGDRGRDETQYF. DNA of the CDR3: TGTGCCAGCAGTGGGGACAGGGGGCGCGATGAGACCCAGTACTTC. Based on the CDR3 plus reference TRBV2 and TRBJ2-5, the full variable domain is EPEVTQTPSHQVTQMGQEVILRCVPISNHLYFYWYRQILGQKVEFLVSFYNNEISEKSEIFDDQFSVERPDGSNFTLKIRSTKLEDSAMYFCASSGDRGRDETQYFGPGTRLLVL.

The V call is TRBV10-3, the J call TRBJ2-1, with D unresolved. The CDR3 contains 12 residues. V was cut by 8 bases and J by 8 bases, with 13 bases left in between. CDR1 ENHRY and CDR2 SYGVKD come from the germline V gene. CDR3 nucleotide sequence: TGTGCCATCCGGAGCGCCCCAGATGAGCAGTTCTTC. Encoded protein: CAIRSAPDEQFF.